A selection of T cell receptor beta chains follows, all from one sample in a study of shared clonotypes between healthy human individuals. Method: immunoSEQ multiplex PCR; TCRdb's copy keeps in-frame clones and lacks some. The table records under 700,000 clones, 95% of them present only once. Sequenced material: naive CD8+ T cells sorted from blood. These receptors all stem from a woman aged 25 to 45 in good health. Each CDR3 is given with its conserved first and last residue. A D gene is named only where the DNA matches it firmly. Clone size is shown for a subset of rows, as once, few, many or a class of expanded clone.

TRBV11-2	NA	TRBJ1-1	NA	CASSSNTLGARGTEAFF	TGTGCCAGCAGCTCAAATACTTTGGGGGCGCGGGGCACTGAAGCTTTCTTT
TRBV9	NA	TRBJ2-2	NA	CASSFRGTGELFF	TGTGCCAGCAGCTTTAGGGGCACCGGGGAGCTGTTTTTT
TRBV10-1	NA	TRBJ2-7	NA	CASSVGAGPYEQYF	TGCGCCAGCAGTGTCGGAGCGGGCCCCTACGAGCAGTACTTC
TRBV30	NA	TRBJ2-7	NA	CAWSVGTTYEQYF	TGTGCCTGGAGTGTGGGAACGACCTACGAGCAGTACTTC
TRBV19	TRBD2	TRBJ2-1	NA	CASSIGTSGTYNEQFF	TGTGCCAGTAGTATAGGTACTAGCGGGACTTACAATGAGCAGTTCTTC
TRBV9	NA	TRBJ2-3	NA	CASSRGLSTDTQYF	TGTGCCAGCAGCCGCGGACTCAGCACAGATACGCAGTATTTT
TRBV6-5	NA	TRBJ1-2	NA	CASSLRDKSYGYTF	TGTGCCAGCAGTCTCCGGGACAAGAGCTATGGCTACACCTTC
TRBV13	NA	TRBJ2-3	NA	CASSLASIRTDTQYF	TGTGCCAGCAGCTTGGCCAGCATCCGCACAGATACGCAGTATTTT
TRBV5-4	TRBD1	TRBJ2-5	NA	CASSSRTGGWETQYF	TGTGCCAGCAGCTCCCGGACAGGGGGCTGGGAGACCCAGTACTTC
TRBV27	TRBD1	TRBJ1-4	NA	CASPGQGTTNEKLFF	TGTGCCAGCCCTGGACAGGGGACCACTAATGAAAAACTGTTTTTT
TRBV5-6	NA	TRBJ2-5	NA	CASSWGIEETQYF	TGTGCCAGCAGCTGGGGGATCGAAGAGACCCAGTACTTC
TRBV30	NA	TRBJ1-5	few	CAWSVYVGPQHF	TGTGCCTGGAGTGTATACGTCGGGCCCCAGCATTTT
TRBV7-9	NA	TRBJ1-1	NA	CASVSGTEAFF	TGTGCCAGCGTTTCCGGGACTGAAGCTTTCTTT
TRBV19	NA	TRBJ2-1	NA	CASSIDGSDEQFF	TGTGCCAGTAGTATAGACGGGAGTGATGAGCAGTTCTTC
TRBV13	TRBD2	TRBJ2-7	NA	CASSGLAGGSSYEQYF	TGTGCCAGCAGCGGACTAGCGGGAGGGAGCTCCTACGAGCAGTACTTC
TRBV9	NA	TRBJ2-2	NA	CASSVAGGNTGELFF	TGTGCCAGCAGCGTAGCGGGTGGGAACACCGGGGAGCTGTTTTTT
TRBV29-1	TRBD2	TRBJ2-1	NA	CSVAVGTSGYNEQFF	TGCAGCGTTGCTGTGGGGACTAGCGGATACAATGAGCAGTTCTTC
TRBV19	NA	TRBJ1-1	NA	CASSSRRGNPAGNTEAFF	TGTGCCAGTAGTAGTCGTAGGGGGAACCCTGCCGGGAACACTGAAGCTTTCTTT
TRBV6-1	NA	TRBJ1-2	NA	CASIVNRVGYTF	TGTGCCAGCATAGTCAACAGGGTCGGCTACACCTTC
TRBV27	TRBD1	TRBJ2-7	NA	CASSLGQGSEQYF	TGTGCCAGCAGCCTGGGACAGGGTTCCGAGCAGTACTTC
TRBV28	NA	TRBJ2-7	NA	CASSLTGEQYF	TGTGCCAGCAGTCTTACAGGCGAGCAGTACTTC
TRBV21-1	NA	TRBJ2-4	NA	CASSNMCRSKNIQYF	TGTGCCAGCAGCAACATGTGCAGATCCAAAAACATTCAGTACTTC
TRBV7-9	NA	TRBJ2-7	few	CASSPSEQYF	TGTGCCAGCAGCCCCAGCGAGCAGTACTTC